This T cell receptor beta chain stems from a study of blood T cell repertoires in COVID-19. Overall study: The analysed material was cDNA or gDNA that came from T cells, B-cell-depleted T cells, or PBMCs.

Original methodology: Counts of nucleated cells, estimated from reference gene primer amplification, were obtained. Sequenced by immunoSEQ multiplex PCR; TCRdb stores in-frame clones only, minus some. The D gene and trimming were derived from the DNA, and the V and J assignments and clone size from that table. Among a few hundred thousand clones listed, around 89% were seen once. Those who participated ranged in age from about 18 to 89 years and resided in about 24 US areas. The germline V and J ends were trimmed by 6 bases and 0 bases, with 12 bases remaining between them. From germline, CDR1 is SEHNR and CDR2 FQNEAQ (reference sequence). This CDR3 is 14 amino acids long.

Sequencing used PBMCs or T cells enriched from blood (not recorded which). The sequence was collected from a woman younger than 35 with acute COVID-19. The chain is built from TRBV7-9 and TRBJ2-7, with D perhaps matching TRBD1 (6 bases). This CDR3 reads CASSLQGVSYEQYF. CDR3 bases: TGTGCCAGCAGTCTACAGGGAGTCTCCTACGAGCAGTACTTC.